The T cell receptor (beta chain) described here comes from a study of STAT3 mutations in large granular lymphocyte leukemia. Across the whole study: Roughly half the longitudinally sequenced T-LGLL patients had canonical STAT3 mutations.

This clone was observed a single time. Its specificity is unknown. The V gene's germline CDR1 is MDHEN and CDR2 SYDVKM. The V gene lost 2 bases and the J gene lost 4 bases, with 15 bases spanning the gap. The CDR3 is 16 amino acids. Libraries were prepared by immunoSEQ multiplex PCR; TCRdb keeps only in-frame clonotypes and omits some of them. The sample lists about 15,000 clones, around 90% occurring once. Study conclusions and caveats: In some patients, a small highly pathogenic clone possibly went undetected. Every T-LGLL patient had at least one immunodominant TCRbeta clonotype. All newly emerging clones after therapy were STAT3 wild type.

Source material: peripheral blood mononuclear cells. The TCR comes from a woman aged 50 to 60 with T-cell large granular lymphocyte leukemia. Some clones in this sample may be carry-over from other donors' samples. The rearrangement uses TRBV28 and TRBJ1-3; D ambiguous. In nucleotides, the CDR3 is TGTGCCAGCAGTTTAGCCCTCCGGGTTGGAGGAAACACCATATATTTT. Amino acids: CASSLALRVGGNTIYF. Drawing the rest from reference TRBV28 and TRBJ1-3, the complete variable domain is DVKVTQSSRYLVKRTGEKVFLECVQDMDHENMFWYRQDPGLGLRLIYFSYDVKMKEKGDIPEGYSVSREKKERFSLILESASTNQTSMYLCASSLALRVGGNTIYFGEGSWLTVV.